One and the same sample provided the 13 T cell receptor beta chains below, sequenced in a study of blood T cell repertoires in COVID-19 (dated by TCRdb to between 2020 and 2021). The library was generated by the immunoSEQ multiplex PCR assay. TCRdb stores this immuneACCESS table with in-frame sequences only. Part of the clones is absent; in the studies checked, under half of the shortfall reflects unresolved V genes, and no reason is known for the rest. Recorded for this sample are 210,000 or so clones; around 80% of them occurred a single time. In total, the top ten clones hold approximately 12% of the sample. What was sequenced was peripheral blood. The receptors shown here come from a woman aged 40 to 55 with acute or convalescent COVID-19.

This clone was seen only a few times. The chain recombines TRBV19 with TRBJ2-4; D might be TRBD1 (7 bases). Trimming took off 2 bases at V and 3 bases at J, with 11 bases between the two ends. The CDR3 is 15 amino acids. The germline gives CDR1 LNHDA, CDR2 SQIVND (reference sequence). The CDR3: CASSISQGGKNIQYF. CDR3 coding DNA: TGTGCCAGTAGTATATCCCAGGGGGGCAAAAACATTCAGTACTTC.

V and J are TRBV9 and TRBJ2-1, with TRBD2 matching over 7 bases. This CDR3 comprises 14 residues. V shed 3 bases and J 10 bases; nucleotides not matched to a gene: 10. Germline CDR1 is SGDLS and CDR2 is YYNGEE. CDR3 nucleotide sequence: TGTGCCAGCAGCGGGCAGACTAGCTGGGGGGAGCAGTTCTTC. This codes for CASSGQTSWGEQFF.

This chain joins TRBV7-9 and TRBJ1-4, with D possibly being TRBD1 (6 bases). The CDR3 has 15 amino acids. Trimming shortened V by 5 bases and J by 2 bases, and 12 bases separated the two germline ends. CDR1 and CDR2 from the germline V gene are SEHNR and FQNEAQ (reference sequence). The CDR3, as DNA: TGTGCCAGCAGCCCCAAGGGGGGGACTAATGAAAAACTGTTTTTT. Protein: CASSPKGGTNEKLFF.

This chain uses TRBV5-6 with TRBJ2-3; the match to TRBD2 covers 10 bases. The V segment lost 2 bases and the J segment 1 base; nucleotides outside the gene matches: 10. This CDR3 has 18 amino acids. Germline V gene lookup returns CDR1 SGHDT and CDR2 YYEEEE. The CDR3 reads CASSLFTSGVWGTDTQYF. Written as DNA, the CDR3 is TGTGCCAGCAGCTTATTCACTAGCGGGGTGTGGGGCACAGATACGCAGTATTTT.

This clone was counted a single time. The chain joins TRBV5-4 to TRBJ1-6, with 7 nucleotides matching TRBD1. Per the germline V gene, CDR1 is SGHNT and CDR2 is YYREEE (reference sequence). Unmatched junction bases numbered 7, after V lost 3 bases and J lost 10 bases. The CDR3 consists of 14 residues. CDR3 DNA sequence: TGTGCCAGCAGCTCCGGACAGGCGAGCTCACCCCTCCACTTT. Its translation: CASSSGQASSPLHF.

The chain uses TRBV5-1 and TRBJ2-6; 8 bases align to TRBD1. CDR1 and CDR2 (germline): SGHRS, YFSETQ. This CDR3 contains 17 residues. V lost 2 bases, J lost 1 base, and 5 bases stayed unmatched. The CDR3 loop reads CASSFERQGSGANVLTF. CDR3 bases: TGCGCCAGCAGCTTCGAAAGACAGGGGTCTGGGGCCAACGTCCTGACTTTC.

The CDR3 nucleotides are TGTGCCAGCTCACCAGACGCGGGGCGGAAGGACGAGCAGTACTTC. As protein: CASSPDAGRKDEQYF. J is TRBJ2-7 and V is TRBV18, with D perhaps matching TRBD2 (6 bases). CDR1 KGHSH and CDR2 LQKENI come from the germline V gene. The V end lost 2 bases, the J end lost 5 bases, and 16 bases lay between the germline ends. The CDR3 runs 15 residues.

This clone occurred a few times. J is TRBJ1-5 and V is TRBV19; D unresolved. Germline assignment: CDR1 LNHDA and CDR2 SQIVND (reference sequence). V was trimmed by 3 bases and J by 7 bases, leaving 13 bases between them. CDR3 length: 14 amino acids. The CDR3 region is CASSMGQSAQPQHF. CDR3 sequence (DNA): TGTGCCAGTAGTATGGGCCAAAGTGCGCAGCCCCAGCATTTT. The variable domain in full, with the rest retrieved from reference TRBV19 and TRBJ1-5, is DGGITQSPKYLFRKEGQNVTLSCEQNLNHDAMYWYRQDPGQGLRLIYYSQIVNDFQKGDIAEGYSVSREKKESFPLTVTSAQKNPTAFYLCASSMGQSAQPQHFGDGTRLSIL.

This clone was detected only once. The rearrangement uses TRBV6-1 and TRBJ2-3, with D possibly TRBD2 on 6 matching bases. The CDR3 consists of 14 residues. Deletions cut 1 base from V and 6 bases from J, with 11 bases between. Germline V gene data show CDR1 as MNHNS and CDR2 as SASEGT. CDR3 region: CASSEGWRGDTQYF. CDR3 DNA sequence: TGTGCCAGCAGTGAAGGATGGAGGGGCGATACGCAGTATTTT.

The rearrangement links TRBV6-5 to TRBJ2-2; a possible D gene is TRBD1 (5 bases). There are 14 residues in the CDR3. V dropped 7 bases and J dropped 1 base, with 10 bases sitting between them. Germline V CDR1 and CDR2: MNHEY, SVGAGI. CDR3: CASTRTLNTGELFF. In DNA, the CDR3 is TGTGCCAGCACCAGGACATTGAACACCGGGGAGCTGTTTTTT.

This clone was seen a handful of times. The gene calls are TRBV1 and TRBJ1-1; the listed D gene, TRBD1, was not tested against the DNA. TRBV1 is noted as a pseudogene. This CDR3 region has 16 residues. The DNA for the CDR3 is TGCACCAGCAGCTCTCGACCCGGACAGGGAAAAACTGAAGCTTTCTTT. Amino acid sequence: CTSSSRPGQGKTEAFF.

The gene calls are TRBV29-1 and TRBJ2-2; 7 nucleotides line up with TRBD1. Germline V gene data show CDR1 as SQVTM and CDR2 as ANQGSEA. Trimming at V came to 5 bases and at J to 3 bases, leaving 3 bases not matched to a gene. The CDR3 runs 13 residues. CDR3 sequence reads: CSVNRGDTGELFF. The CDR3 nucleotides are TGCAGCGTTAACAGGGGAGACACCGGGGAGCTGTTTTTT.

The V gene is TRBV5-5, the J gene TRBJ1-1, with TRBD1 as a possible D gene (6 bases). V shed 1 base and J shed 0 bases, with 16 bases lying between them. The CDR3 has 17 residues. Germline V gene lookup returns CDR1 SGHKS and CDR2 YYEKEE (reference sequence). The CDR3 protein is CASSLLRGNGMNTEAFF. The DNA of the CDR3 is TGTGCCAGCAGCTTGCTCAGGGGAAACGGGATGAACACTGAAGCTTTCTTT. Using reference TRBV5-5 and TRBJ1-1 for the parts outside the CDR3, the full variable domain is DAGVTQSPTHLIKTRGQQVTLRCSPISGHKSVSWYQQVLGQGPQFIFQYYEKEERGRGNFPDRFSARQFPNYSSELNVNALLLGDSALYLCASSLLRGNGMNTEAFFGQGTRLTVV.